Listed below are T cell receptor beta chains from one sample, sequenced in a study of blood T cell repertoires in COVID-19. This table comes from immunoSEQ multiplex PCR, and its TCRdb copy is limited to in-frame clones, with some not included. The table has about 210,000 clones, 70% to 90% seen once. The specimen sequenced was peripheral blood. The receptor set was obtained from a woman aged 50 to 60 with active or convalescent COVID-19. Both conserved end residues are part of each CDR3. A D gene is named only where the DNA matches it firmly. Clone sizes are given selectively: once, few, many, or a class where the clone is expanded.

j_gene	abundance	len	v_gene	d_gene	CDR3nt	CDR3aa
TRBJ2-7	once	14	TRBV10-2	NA	TGCGCCAGCAGTGAGGTCGGCAGGGGCTACGAGCAGTACTTC	CASSEVGRGYEQYF
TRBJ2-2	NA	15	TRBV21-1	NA	TGTGCCACCTCAAGAGGGACACGGAACACCGGGGAGCTGTTTTTT	CATSRGTRNTGELFF
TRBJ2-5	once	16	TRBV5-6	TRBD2	TGTGCCAGCAGCCAACCGGCAGCGGGATACCAAGAGACCCAGTACTTC	CASSQPAAGYQETQYF
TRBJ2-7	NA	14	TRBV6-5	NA	TGTGCCAGCAAAGCAACAGGCCCGTCCTACGAGCAGTACTTC	CASKATGPSYEQYF
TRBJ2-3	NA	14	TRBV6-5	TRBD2	TGTGCCAGCCTACTAGCGGGAGAAACAGATACGCAGTATTTT	CASLLAGETDTQYF
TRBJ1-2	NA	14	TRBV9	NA	TGTGCCAGCAGTGACGGACAGACCTCCTATGGCTACACCTTC	CASSDGQTSYGYTF
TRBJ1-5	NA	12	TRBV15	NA	TGTGCCACCAGCCTATACAATCAGCCCCAGCATTTT	CATSLYNQPQHF
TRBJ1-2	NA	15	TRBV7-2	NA	TGTGCCAGCAGCTTAGTTATGGAAGCGGACTATGGCTACACCTTC	CASSLVMEADYGYTF
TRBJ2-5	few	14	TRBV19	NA	TGTGCCAGTAGTGATAGCGGTTACCAAGAGACCCAGTACTTC	CASSDSGYQETQYF
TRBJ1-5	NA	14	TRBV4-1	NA	TGCGCCAGCAGACCAGAACAGGGACGGCAGCCCCAGCATTTT	CASRPEQGRQPQHF
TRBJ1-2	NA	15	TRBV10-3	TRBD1	TGTGCCATCAGTGAGCAGCGGACAGGGTACTATGGCTACACCTTC	CAISEQRTGYYGYTF
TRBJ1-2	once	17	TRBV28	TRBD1	TGTGCCAGCAGTCCGGGGGCAGGGGGGAATGCTAACTATGGCTACACCTTC	CASSPGAGGNANYGYTF
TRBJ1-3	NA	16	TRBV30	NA	TGTGCCTGGACCTCGGCCGGACTGACTTCTGGAAACACCATATATTTT	CAWTSAGLTSGNTIYF
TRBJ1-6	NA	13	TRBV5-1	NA	TGCGCCAGCAGCTTGGAATCAACGGCACCCCTCCACTTT	CASSLESTAPLHF
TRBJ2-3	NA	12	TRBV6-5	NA	TGTGCCAGCAGGCCTGGACTCGGTACGCAGTATTTT	CASRPGLGTQYF
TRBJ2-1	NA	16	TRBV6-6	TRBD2	TGTGCCAGCAGTTACCTCAGCGGGAGGGAGTACAATGAGCAGTTCTTC	CASSYLSGREYNEQFF
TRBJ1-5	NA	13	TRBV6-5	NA	TGTGCCAGCAGCAGGGATAGCAATCAGCCCCAGCATTTT	CASSRDSNQPQHF
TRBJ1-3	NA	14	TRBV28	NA	TGTGCCAGCAGTTTAGGGGGGGGAGTAGACACCATATATTTT	CASSLGGGVDTIYF